The clone carrying this TCR beta chain was recorded at least ten times. Its antigen remains unidentified. This sample was included in a study of CD8 T cells in ankylosing spondylitis. General study points: A motif in TCR beta, a set of seven to nine highly homologous variants, appeared characteristic of ankylosing spondylitis blood. Clones tied to disease were said to be significantly enriched in matched ankylosing spondylitis synovial fluid. The authors found the disease-linked clones to be CD8+ and relatively rare in peripheral blood.

A quantitative 5'-RACE method, one with molecular barcodes, was used to make TCR beta libraries. TCRdb redid the calling of the 5' RACE reads with MiXCR, one entry per CDR3 protein. The profile shows hundreds of thousands of distinct CDR3 sequences, approximately 12% of them singletons. The sequenced sample consisted of blood, either unsorted or a sorted T cell fraction (not recorded which). This sequence was found in a male donor with ankylosing spondylitis.

CDR3 loop: CASSVNGQSNEKLFF. The CDR3 coding sequence is TGTGCCAGCAGCGTGAACGGGCAGTCTAATGAAAAACTGTTTTTT. V usage is TRBV7-2 and J usage is TRBJ1-4; D unresolved. Trimming removed 5 bases at V and 3 bases at J, with 13 bases between. This CDR3 contains 15 residues. Germline V lookup: CDR1 SGHTA, CDR2 FQGNSA.